The present T cell receptor (beta chain) was sequenced within a study of T cells in Graves' hyperthyroidism and ophthalmopathy. General study points: Prediction of ophthalmopathy progression came a median 6.5 months pre-onset. Most thyroid clonotypes expanded above 0.001 were also detected in blood. A model built on 13 V-J features separated ophthalmopathy from stable hyperthyroidism.

The TCR beta CDR3 regions underwent amplification using RNA transcripts as the source. First-round RT-PCR of the TCR CDR3 relied on the HTBI primer set. TCRdb used MiXCR to reprocess the multiplex PCR reads, holding one entry per CDR3 protein. Found here are around 690,000 distinct CDR3 sequences, around 16% of them singletons; the top ten hold less than 20%. The germline V gene has CDR1 DFQATT and CDR2 SNEGSKA (reference sequence). The CDR3 spans 15 residues. Trimming shortened V by 5 bases and J by 1 base, and 15 bases separated the two germline ends. PBMCs were collected from an approximately 10 ml volume of fresh peripheral blood. Notes on this clonotype: Its antigen is undetermined.

The V and J genes are TRBV20-1 and TRBJ1-5, with a weak D call TRBD1 (5 bases). Material for sequencing was blood. The clonotype comes from a man between 45 and 60 years old with Graves' hyperthyroidism. Here the CDR3 DNA reads TGCAGTGCTGGAAAGGGGCTAGAAAGCAATCAGCCCCAGCATTTT. Its protein product is CSAGKGLESNQPQHF.